This T cell receptor (beta chain) was identified in a study of T-cell reconstitution after alpha-beta-depleted transplantation in children. Regarding the study as a whole: Hyperexpanded clones declined; after one year, newly produced T cells mostly supplied diversity. Surviving recipient T cells and thymic progenitors underlay high day-60 TCRbeta diversity in some patients. The origin of alpha-beta T cells about two months after transplant was reportedly several hundred expanded graft clones.

Molecular barcoding with unique molecular identifiers was used for the TCRbeta library. TCRdb reprocessed the PCR reads via MiXCR and lists one record per CDR3 protein. The sample includes 500,000 to 750,000 distinct CDR3 sequences, approximately 13% of them seen just once. This clonotype has just a few counts. Its antigen is not known. The V gene lost 2 bases and the J gene lost 2 bases, with 15 bases spanning the gap. The germline gives CDR1 SGDLS, CDR2 YYNGEE. This CDR3 has 16 residues. The V call is TRBV9, the J call TRBJ2-3; a possible D gene is TRBD2 (6 bases). Source: PBMCs, mostly from graft donor cells, taken 360 days after TCRalphabeta/CD19-depleted stem cell transplant. This receptor was taken from a male patient aged 10 to 17 who had a stem cell transplant for acute myeloid leukemia, so the T cells may come from the graft donor. The CDR3 region is CASSVSQGGFTDTQYF. DNA of the CDR3: TGTGCCAGCAGCGTTAGCCAGGGAGGTTTCACAGATACGCAGTATTTT. Looking up the rest from reference TRBV9 and TRBJ2-3 gives the full variable domain: DSGVTQTPKHLITATGQRVTLRCSPRSGDLSVYWYQQSLDQGLQFLIQYYNGEERAKGNILERFSAQQFPDLHSELNLSSLELGDSALYFCASSVSQGGFTDTQYFGPGTRLTVL.